The TCR beta chain under discussion was sequenced for a study of cytomegalovirus exposure and HLA in healthy donors (TCRdb year 2017). Concerning the study at large: In an earlier analysis of some 550 of the donors, 276 Gb of sequence data and 117 million unique TCR beta sequences from some 170 million T cells were reported. An early release that covered around 590 HLA-typed donors contained 250 to 350 gigabases of sequencing data and 70 million to 100 million unique TCR sequences. Among the roughly 400 genotyped donors, approximately 76% belonged to the genetic ancestry cluster associated with self-reported Caucasian donors. The aim of the study was to test whether cataloging public T cell receptors could identify signatures of past pathogen exposure. The study used immunosequencing to profile the T cell repertoires of hundreds of subjects and linked those repertoires to cytomegalovirus serostatus. Along with the roughly 700-subject first cohort, a separate validation cohort of over a hundred different subjects was used. High-throughput TCR immunosequencing, statistical association of individual TCRs with disease status, and machine learning were combined to predict cytomegalovirus infection status. In a later analysis, previously published TCR beta repertoires from 666 donors were re-analyzed and high-resolution HLA genotyping was added so that TCR occurrence patterns could be studied. In the later analysis, no new phenotypic data were used to find candidate immune exposures; instead, reliance was placed on TCR beta sequences and their occurrence across donors. An earlier analysis of several hundred of the donors applied high-throughput TCR beta sequencing to assess whether each TCR beta V gene segment acted as functional or pseudogenic. Donor age, sex, ethnicity and CMV serostatus were compiled together with the repertoire data. A later genetic analysis used genome-wide SNP genotypes for about 60% of the roughly 670 donors, treating that subset as a discovery cohort. All discovery cohort repertoires had been generated using a single sequencing platform. Both class I and class II loci were covered by HLA typing, at four-digit resolution. Typing coverage varied by locus: roughly 629-640 donors for A, B, C, DRB1 and DQB1; around 560 for DQA1; over 600 for DPA1; roughly 470 for DPB1. Because of strong linkage in the cohort, five DR-DQ haplotypes were treated as single units for association and clustering. Among about 360 genotyped donors of the cohort, an average of 235,054 unique TCR beta nucleotide sequences were sequenced per donor, 15% to 20% of them non-productive. What the research found in general, with its limitations: The authors suggested that the approach could potentially be generalized to other disease states and immunological phenotypes. In a later genetic analysis, fewer N-insertions in productive TCRs were reported among donors in an Asian-associated ancestry cluster than the approximately 670-donor mean. While some public TCRs were present in many individuals, most TCR sequences turned up only very rarely across donors. A later analysis found that HLA-associated TCR beta chains were more clonally expanded and had lower generation probabilities than equally common non-associated chains. Because HLA typing was missing for some donors at each locus, association tests included only the typed subset. Roughly 17 rarely observed V segments, including chromosome 9 orphons, were excluded from the earlier analysis of approximately 500 of the donors because counts were too low. Most CMV-associated TCR beta chains appeared to be HLA-restricted in a later analysis, and the HLA associations seemed to be driven largely by CMV exposure. An association between a missense DCLRE1C variant and V-gene and J-gene trimming of TCR beta chains was found in a later genetic analysis and replicated in an independent cohort. A group of highly shared sequence variants was considered likely to be a technical artifact of the sequencing pipeline. A further reported finding was that TCR beta sequences accurately predicted the HLA-A and HLA-B alleles for most subjects in the first cohort. When HLA alleles, especially DR and DQ, strongly co-occurred, attributing TCR associations to individual alleles was difficult. In a later analysis, the rate of TCR association differed among HLA loci, with DRB1 alleles having the most associated TCRs and HLA-C alleles having the fewest. In an earlier analysis of about 600 of the donors, most TCR beta V segments appeared in productive rearrangements about 90% or about 30% of the time, broadly matching IMGT annotations. Specific HLA alleles were associated with more than 15,000 TCR beta sequences at a false discovery rate of 0.05 in a later analysis. The only immune exposure information available for the cohort was CMV serostatus. Correlated functional status among segregating V segments might be attributable to linkage disequilibrium, but an unknown experimental factor could not be ruled out. Only TCR beta chains were sequenced in this cohort, and the absence of alpha or paired-chain data limited detectable features. Cytomegalovirus status was reported to be diagnosed by the classifier with high specificity and sensitivity in both the original and validation cohorts. In the study, approximately 160 TCR beta chains were listed as associated with cytomegalovirus. In vitro tests confirmed that a few of the cytomegalovirus-associated TCR beta chains recognize cytomegalovirus antigens. In a later analysis, several top co-occurrence clusters were reported to appear linked to parvovirus B19, influenza, CMV and Epstein-Barr virus. Sequencing depth was assumed to be roughly uniform across donors in the presence/absence analyses, though that assumption may not hold. Some IMGT-functional V segments, including TRBV6-2 and TRBV6-3, could not be told apart with the 87-base-pair reads, so those segments were excluded.

In regard to this clone: Its recognized antigen is unknown. No base-level quality is on record; no much larger clone is a single base apart.

The method behind the library was the immunoSEQ multiplex PCR assay. For the multiplex PCR, a mixture combining 60 forward primers for TCR Vbeta segments and 13 reverse primers for TCR Jbeta segments was used. The CDR3 region of rearranged TCR beta genes was amplified from genomic DNA by a multiplex PCR assay. Amplified TCR beta libraries were sequenced as 87-base-pair reads on the Illumina HiSeq System. The original pipeline was this. In a later analysis, 70 million to 95 million unique TCR beta chains were counted across the 666 repertoires, and around 11 million of these chains were shared by at least two donors. Raw reads were error-corrected and collapsed into unique sequences with a nearest-neighbor algorithm that merged closely related sequences to remove PCR and sequencing errors. V, D and J gene segments were assigned by aligning CDR3 sequences to IMGT reference sequences. For a sequence to be retained, a match of at least six nucleotides was required to both a V gene segment and a J gene segment. A rearrangement was called productive if the CDR3 had no stop codons and remained in frame with V and J, and every other rearrangement was called non-productive. CDR3 was defined according to IMGT convention as the region running from the second conserved V-encoded cysteine to the conserved J-encoded phenylalanine. The earlier analysis of 450 to 750 of the donors excluded any sequence lacking an unambiguous match to a single V gene segment. An earlier analysis of several hundred of the donors called V segments functional above 56.7% productive rearrangements and segregating when the between-donor standard deviation exceeded 5%. A statistical classification framework was built to diagnose cytomegalovirus status from the catalog of TCR beta chain sequences. A later analysis assigned V and J genes by comparing TCR nucleotide sequences with IMGT/GENE-DB human TR gene sequences. A later analysis assigned CDR3 sequences and most-parsimonious VDJ recombination scenarios with the TCRdist pipeline. A later analysis defined each TCR beta chain by its CDR3 amino acid sequence plus V-gene family, and excluded reads lacking a unique V-gene family. In a later analysis, fewer than 600 highly shared, low-generation-probability nucleotide sequences were removed to address suspected cross-contamination and a sequencing artifact. A later analysis calculated a clonal expansion index for each public chain from normalized within-repertoire ranks of inferred template counts. In a later analysis, generation probabilities were computed using a VDJ recombination model fitted to out-of-frame rearrangements, and the results were checked against IGoR. Hypergeometric tests were used in a later analysis to score TCR-TCR, TCR-HLA and TCR-CMV co-occurrence, with a repertoire-size bias correction applied to the TCR pairs. To estimate false discovery rates, a later analysis permuted the HLA or CMV assignments 20 times. In a later analysis, co-occurring TCRs were grouped using DBSCAN, and TCRdist sequence similarity was added for clustering within HLA-allele-positive subsets. Co-occurrence clustering excluded repertoires with fewer than 30,000 or more than 120,000 public chains, plus five with anomalous nucleotide sharing. Not all clones reach the TCRdb copy of this immuneACCESS table, which keeps in-frame sequences only. Checked studies attribute under half of the gap to unresolved V genes and leave the rest unexplained. V and J calls and clone size are as listed in that table; D and trimming were resolved from the DNA. In all, the sample holds 150,000 or so clones, and 86% of those were seen once. Approximately 2% of the sample comes from the top ten.

V was cut back by 5 bases and J by 3 bases, leaving a gap of 14 bases between them. The germline V gene specifies MNHEY as CDR1 and SVGAGI as CDR2. The CDR3, cysteine through phenylalanine, is 14 amino acids long. The only DNA kept is the CDR3, 42 bases in frame from the first base. The cohort was made up of several hundred healthy bone marrow donors. Cohort members were all nominally healthy when sampled, although unrecorded immune exposures were likely present. The donor was CMV seronegative and was included in the group of about 350 seronegative cohort members. A peripheral blood sample was provided by each donor, and peripheral blood mononuclear cells were used for TCR beta sequencing. The Qiagen DNeasy Blood Extraction Kit was used to extract genomic DNA from the blood cell samples.

The sequenced sample was PBMCs. The V gene is TRBV6-5 and the J gene is TRBJ2-7; 7 matching bases give a weak D call of TRBD1. The sequence was obtained from a woman younger than 30 in good health and CMV-seronegative. The CDR3 protein is CASSTAGQLYEQYF. DNA sequence: TGTGCCAGCAGTACCGCGGGACAGCTCTACGAGCAGTACTTC.